Detailed here is one T cell receptor beta chain. Its antigen target is currently unknown. No base quality values were provided; no much bigger clone lies one nucleotide off. The data originate from a study of blood T cells in healthy people across ages (dated by TCRdb to about 2015). Turning to the overall study: Template switching captured roughly one uniquely barcoded TCR beta cDNA molecule per two T cells in model experiments. To track age-related changes in TCR beta repertoire diversity, the study relied on deep sequencing normalized with unique cDNA molecular identifiers. The donors were split into four age groups: young (average 16 years), middle-aged (roughly 42), aged (over 55) and long-lived (roughly 77). To avoid experimental bias, donors of different ages were distributed randomly across sequencing lanes. For two donors (one aged 18 to 29 and one aged 80 or older), the study analyzed two additional independent replicas of 1 million unique cDNA reads from the same blood draw. The investigation overall reported the following: As age increased, observed TCR beta diversity per million T cells dropped in a roughly linear way, and a significant reduction was already evident by age around 41. Compared with the aged group, the long-lived group had more naive CD4+ T cells, fewer expanded clones and increased TCR diversity, a pattern suggesting age selection. Because the CMV infection status of the donors was unknown, age-related changes in expanded clonotypes may potentially have been confounded. The percentage of naive T cells measured by flow cytometry correlated strongly with observed TCR beta diversity. Conclusive comparison of naive and antigen-experienced compartments was prevented by the profiling of bulk unsorted PBMCs. Estimates of total diversity from one million sequenced T cells were regarded as lower bounds and underestimates.

The donors were about 40 Caucasian individuals from Russia, aged roughly 6 to 90 years, who were systemically healthy. Each donor gave ten milliliters of peripheral blood, drawn into EDTA-treated Vacutainer tubes. Ficoll-Paque density-gradient centrifugation was used to isolate PBMCs, with at least 6 million per sample. Trizol reagent was used to extract total RNA from the PBMCs, yielding at least 5 micrograms per sample. For every donor, an aliquot of PBMCs went through flow cytometry to measure the percentages of naive CD45RAhigh/CD27high T cells. The germline V and J ends show losses of 4 bases and 7 bases respectively, and no gene match explains 6 bases of the junction. CDR1 and CDR2 were assigned from the germline V gene as SGHTA and FQGNSA. Including cysteine and phenylalanine, the CDR3 has 14 amino acids. CDR3 DNA is the only sequence kept; it has 42 bases, read in frame from the first base.

The protocol used for the library was 5' RACE. Reads for this sample came from an Illumina HiSeq 2500. A second PCR of about 6 to 11 cycles was performed with a sample-barcoded 5' primer and a J-beta primer mix. Each TCR beta cDNA molecule received a unique molecular identifier from a template-switch 5' adaptor carrying 12 random nucleotides. Each sample yielded at least 2.5 million CDR3-containing paired-end reads. All of the RNA was converted into first-strand cDNA using the Mint cDNA synthesis kit, with a TRBC-specific oligonucleotide serving as the primer. Following uracil-DNA glycosylase treatment, a first 18-cycle PCR with universal primers M1SS and BC2_uni_R was performed on all cDNA. Per the source publication's procedure: For normalization, 1 million high-quality reads, each with a distinct molecular identifier, were randomly selected from each sample. Instead of being binned into consensus sequences, reads with shared molecular identifiers were discarded. CDR3 identification, clonotype clustering and error correction used MiTCR with a Q25 quality threshold and the strictest error-elimination algorithm. A nonparametric unseen species model with Euler transformation was used to estimate a lower bound on total TCR beta diversity. The raw public reads went through TCRdb reprocessing: fastp at Q25, MiXCR clone calling, in-frame beta chains kept. Every CDR3 protein is listed once, alongside the most common genes and DNA of its rows. TCRdb, not the authors, supplied the V and J calls. Within this sample are 1 million to 1.2 million distinct CDR3 sequences, with more than 30% of them counted one time only. The ten largest clonotypes hold approximately 14% of the sample.

The sequence came from a man aged 18 to 35 in good health. The sequencing input was blood. The rearranged chain carries TRBV7-2 and TRBJ2-3; 9 bases in between match TRBD1. The bases are TGTGCCAGCAGCTCCGGACAGGGGAGGAATACGCAGTATTTT. This gives the protein CASSSGQGRNTQYF.